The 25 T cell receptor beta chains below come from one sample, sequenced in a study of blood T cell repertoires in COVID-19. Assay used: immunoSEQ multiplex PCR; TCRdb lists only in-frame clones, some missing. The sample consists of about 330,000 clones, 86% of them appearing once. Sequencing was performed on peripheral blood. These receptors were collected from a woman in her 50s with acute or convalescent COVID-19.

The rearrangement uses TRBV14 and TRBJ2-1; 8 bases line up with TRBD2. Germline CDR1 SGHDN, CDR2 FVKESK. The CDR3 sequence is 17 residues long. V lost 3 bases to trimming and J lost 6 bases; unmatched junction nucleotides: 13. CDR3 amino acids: CASSQEALREGRNEQFF. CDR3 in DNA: TGTGCCAGCAGCCAGGAGGCGTTACGGGAGGGCCGCAATGAGCAGTTCTTC.

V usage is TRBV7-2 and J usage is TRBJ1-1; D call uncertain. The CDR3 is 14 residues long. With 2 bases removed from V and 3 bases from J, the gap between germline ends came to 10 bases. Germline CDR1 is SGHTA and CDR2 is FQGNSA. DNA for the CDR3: TGTGCCAGCAGCTTACGCAGGTCAGACACTGAAGCTTTCTTT. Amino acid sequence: CASSLRRSDTEAFF.

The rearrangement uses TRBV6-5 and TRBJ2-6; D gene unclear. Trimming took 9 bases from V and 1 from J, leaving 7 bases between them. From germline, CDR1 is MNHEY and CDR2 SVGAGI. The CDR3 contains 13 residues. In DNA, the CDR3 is TGTGCCAGTTACTTATCTGGGGCCAACGTCCTGACTTTC. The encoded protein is CASYLSGANVLTF.

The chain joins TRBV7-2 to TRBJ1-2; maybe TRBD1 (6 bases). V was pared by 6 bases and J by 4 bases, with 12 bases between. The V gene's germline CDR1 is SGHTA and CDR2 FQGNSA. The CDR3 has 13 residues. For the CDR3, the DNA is TGTGCCAGCAGTACGGGACAACTCTATGGCTACACCTTC. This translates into CASSTGQLYGYTF.

The CDR3 here is CASSLTGGVTEAFF. The CDR3 DNA follows: TGTGCCAGCTCCCTGACAGGGGGTGTTACTGAAGCTTTCTTT. The chain carries TRBV19 and TRBJ1-1; 9 bases map to TRBD1. Germline V CDR1 and CDR2: LNHDA, SQIVND (reference sequence). The CDR3 is made up of 14 amino acids. The trim removed 9 bases at V and 5 bases at J, leaving 10 bases unmatched.

CDR3 loop: CASSISRQGNYGYTF. The CDR3 DNA sequence: TGTGCCAGTAGTATTTCGAGACAGGGAAACTATGGCTACACCTTC. This rearrangement joins TRBV19 to TRBJ1-2; TRBD1 matches at 7 bases. The germline CDR1 and CDR2 sequences are LNHDA and SQIVND (reference sequence). CDR3 length equals 15 residues. V was clipped by 3 bases and J by 2 bases; unmatched bases: 6.

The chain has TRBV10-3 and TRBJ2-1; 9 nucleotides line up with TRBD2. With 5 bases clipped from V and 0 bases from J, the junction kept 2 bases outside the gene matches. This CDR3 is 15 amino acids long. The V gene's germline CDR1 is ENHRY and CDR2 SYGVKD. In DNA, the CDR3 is TGTGCCATCAGTCCTAGCGGGGTCTCCTACAATGAGCAGTTCTTC. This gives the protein CAISPSGVSYNEQFF.

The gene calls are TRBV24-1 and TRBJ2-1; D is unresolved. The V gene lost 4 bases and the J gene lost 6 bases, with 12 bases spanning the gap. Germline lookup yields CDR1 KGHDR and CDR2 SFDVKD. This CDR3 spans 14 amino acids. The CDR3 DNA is TGTGCCACCAGTGAAGGTGGGCGCACCAATGAGCAGTTCTTC. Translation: CATSEGGRTNEQFF.

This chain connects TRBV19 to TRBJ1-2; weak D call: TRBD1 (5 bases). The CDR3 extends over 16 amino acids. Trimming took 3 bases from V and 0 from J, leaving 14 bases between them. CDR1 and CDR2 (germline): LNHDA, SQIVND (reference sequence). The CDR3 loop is CASSISTGLANYGYTF. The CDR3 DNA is TGTGCCAGTAGTATTTCAACAGGCTTAGCTAACTATGGCTACACCTTC.

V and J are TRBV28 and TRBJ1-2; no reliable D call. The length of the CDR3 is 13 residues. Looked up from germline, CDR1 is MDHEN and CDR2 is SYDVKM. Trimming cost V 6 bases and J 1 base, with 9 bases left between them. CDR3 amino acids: CASRSTDNYGYTF. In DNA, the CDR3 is TGTGCCAGCAGATCAACAGATAACTATGGCTACACCTTC.

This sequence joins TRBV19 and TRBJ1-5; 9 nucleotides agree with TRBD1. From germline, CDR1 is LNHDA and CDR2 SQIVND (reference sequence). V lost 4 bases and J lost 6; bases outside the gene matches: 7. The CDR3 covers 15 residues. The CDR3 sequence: CASSRGQGVGQPQHF. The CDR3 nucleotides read TGTGCCAGTAGTAGGGGACAGGGCGTGGGTCAGCCCCAGCATTTT.

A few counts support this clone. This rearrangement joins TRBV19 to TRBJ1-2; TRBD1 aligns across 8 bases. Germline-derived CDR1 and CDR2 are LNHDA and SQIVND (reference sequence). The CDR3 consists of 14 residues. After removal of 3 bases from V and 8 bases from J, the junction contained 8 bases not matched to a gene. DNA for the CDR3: TGTGCCAGTAGTATGGGGCACAGGGGGAGAGGCTACACCTTC. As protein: CASSMGHRGRGYTF.

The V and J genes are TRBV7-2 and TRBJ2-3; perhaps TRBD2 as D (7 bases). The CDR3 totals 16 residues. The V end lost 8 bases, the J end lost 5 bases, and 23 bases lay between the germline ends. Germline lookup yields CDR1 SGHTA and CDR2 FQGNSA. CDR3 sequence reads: CASGRGGAWPVDTQYF. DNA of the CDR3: TGTGCCAGCGGGAGGGGGGGGGCCTGGCCCGTAGATACGCAGTATTTT.

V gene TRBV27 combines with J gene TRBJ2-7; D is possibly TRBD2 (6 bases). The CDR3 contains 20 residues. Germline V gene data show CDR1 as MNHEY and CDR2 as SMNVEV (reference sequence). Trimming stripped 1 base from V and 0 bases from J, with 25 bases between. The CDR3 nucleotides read TGTGCCAGCAGTTTATTCGGGGGACCGGCGGTCGGACGGAGCTCCTACGAGCAGTACTTC. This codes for CASSLFGGPAVGRSSYEQYF.

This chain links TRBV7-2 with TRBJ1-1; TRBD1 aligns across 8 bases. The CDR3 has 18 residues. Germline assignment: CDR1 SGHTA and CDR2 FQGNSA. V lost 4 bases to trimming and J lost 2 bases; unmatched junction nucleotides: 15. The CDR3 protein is CASSSPTGARHKNTEAFF. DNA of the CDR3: TGTGCCAGCAGCTCGCCGACAGGGGCTCGACACAAAAACACTGAAGCTTTCTTT.

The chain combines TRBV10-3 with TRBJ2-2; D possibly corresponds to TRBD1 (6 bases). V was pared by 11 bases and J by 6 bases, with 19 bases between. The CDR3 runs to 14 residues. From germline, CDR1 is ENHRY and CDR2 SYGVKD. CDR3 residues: CASTGGTTAGELFF. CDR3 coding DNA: TGTGCCTCGACTGGTGGGACAACCGCCGGGGAGCTGTTTTTT.

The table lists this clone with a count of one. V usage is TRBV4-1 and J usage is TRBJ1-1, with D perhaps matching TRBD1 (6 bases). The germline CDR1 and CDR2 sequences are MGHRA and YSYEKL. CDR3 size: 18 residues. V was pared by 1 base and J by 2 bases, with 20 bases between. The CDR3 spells CASSQVLILSGDNTEAFF. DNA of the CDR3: TGCGCCAGCAGCCAAGTCCTCATTTTATCAGGGGATAACACTGAAGCTTTCTTT.

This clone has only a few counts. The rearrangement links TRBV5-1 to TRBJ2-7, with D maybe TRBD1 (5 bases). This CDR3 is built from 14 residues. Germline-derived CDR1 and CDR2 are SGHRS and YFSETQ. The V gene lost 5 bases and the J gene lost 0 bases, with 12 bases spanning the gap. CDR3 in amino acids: CASRRQPSSYEQYF. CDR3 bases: TGCGCCAGCAGGCGACAGCCTAGCTCCTACGAGCAGTACTTC.

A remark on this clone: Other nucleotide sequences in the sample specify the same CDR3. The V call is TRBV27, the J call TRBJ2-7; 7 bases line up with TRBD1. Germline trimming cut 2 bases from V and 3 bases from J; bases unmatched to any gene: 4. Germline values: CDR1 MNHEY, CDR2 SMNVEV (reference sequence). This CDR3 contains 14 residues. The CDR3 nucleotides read TGTGCCAGCAGTTTAAGACAGGGCTACTACGAGCAGTACTTC. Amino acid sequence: CASSLRQGYYEQYF.

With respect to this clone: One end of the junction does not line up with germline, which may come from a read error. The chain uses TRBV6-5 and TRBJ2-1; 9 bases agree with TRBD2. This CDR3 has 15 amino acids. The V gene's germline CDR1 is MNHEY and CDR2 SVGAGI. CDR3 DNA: TGTGCCAGCAGGGTAGCGGGAGTTCCCTACAGTGAGCAGTTCTTC. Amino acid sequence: CASRVAGVPYSEQFF.

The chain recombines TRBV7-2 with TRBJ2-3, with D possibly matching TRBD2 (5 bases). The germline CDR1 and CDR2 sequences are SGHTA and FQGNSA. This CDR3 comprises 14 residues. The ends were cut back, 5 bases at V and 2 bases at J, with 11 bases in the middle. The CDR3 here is CASSQDFLTDTQYF. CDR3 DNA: TGTGCCAGCAGCCAGGACTTTCTCACAGATACGCAGTATTTT.

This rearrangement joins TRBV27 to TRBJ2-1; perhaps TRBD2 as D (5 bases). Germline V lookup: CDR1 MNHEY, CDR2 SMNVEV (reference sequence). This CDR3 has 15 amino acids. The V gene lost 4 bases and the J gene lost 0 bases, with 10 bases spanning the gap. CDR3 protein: CASSSRGSSYNEQFF. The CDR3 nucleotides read TGTGCCAGCAGTTCACGGGGTAGCTCCTACAATGAGCAGTTCTTC.

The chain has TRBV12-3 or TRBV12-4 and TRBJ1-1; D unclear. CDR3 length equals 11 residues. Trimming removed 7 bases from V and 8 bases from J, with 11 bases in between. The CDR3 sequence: CASNKIKEAFF. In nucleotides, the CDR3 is TGTGCCAGCAACAAGATTAAGGAAGCTTTCTTT.

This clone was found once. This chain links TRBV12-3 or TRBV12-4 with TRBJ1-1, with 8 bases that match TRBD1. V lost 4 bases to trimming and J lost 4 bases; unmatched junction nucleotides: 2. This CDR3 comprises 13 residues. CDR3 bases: TGTGCCAGCAGTTCACAGGGGGGCACTGAAGCTTTCTTT. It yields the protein CASSSQGGTEAFF.

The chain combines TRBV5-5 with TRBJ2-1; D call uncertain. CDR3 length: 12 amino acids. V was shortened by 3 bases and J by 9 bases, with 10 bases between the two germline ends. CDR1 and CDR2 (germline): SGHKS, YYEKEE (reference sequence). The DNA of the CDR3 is TGTGCCAGCAGCTCGCCACTCGCTGAGCAGTTCTTC. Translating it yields CASSSPLAEQFF.